The next 6 T cell receptor beta chains were all read from a single sample in a study of Ad26.COV2.S vaccination and SARS-CoV-2 variants. Generated by immunoSEQ multiplex PCR, the TCRdb table keeps only in-frame clones and is missing some. The data hold about 410,000 clones, with approximately 90% observed a single time. As to treatment: some 20 received Ad26.COV2.S at low or high dose, single or two shots; 5 received placebo; per-sample allocation not given. Day 63 after the first vaccine or placebo injection was the time point for sampling. The source material was peripheral blood, sampled in a trial of Ad26.COV2.S vaccine versus placebo. These receptors came from a person between 18 and 65 years old who received the Ad26.COV2.S COVID-19 vaccine or a placebo.

This sequence joins TRBV7-9 and TRBJ1-2, with no clear D. CDR3 length equals 13 residues. CDR1 is SEHNR, CDR2 FQNEAQ, per germline (reference sequence). The germline V and J ends were trimmed by 2 bases and 3 bases, with 7 bases remaining between them. The CDR3 here is CASSLNGDYGYTF. The CDR3 coding sequence is TGTGCCAGCAGCTTAAACGGTGACTATGGCTACACCTTC.

This clone occurred a few times. The chain recombines TRBV27 with TRBJ2-7, with D unclear. This CDR3 has 13 amino acids. Trimming removed 5 bases at V and 1 base at J, with 9 bases between. CDR1 and CDR2 from the germline V gene are MNHEY and SMNVEV (reference sequence). For the CDR3, the DNA is TGTGCCAGCAGTCCGGCAGCTTCCTACGAGCAGTACTTC. Translated, it gives CASSPAASYEQYF.

CDR3: CSVARYRDEQYF. As DNA, the CDR3 is TGCAGCGTTGCTCGATACCGGGACGAGCAGTACTTC. The rearrangement uses TRBV29-1 and TRBJ2-7; D is unresolved. Trimming removed 4 bases at V and 5 bases at J, with 12 bases between. The CDR3 has 12 amino acids. Per the germline V gene, CDR1 is SQVTM and CDR2 is ANQGSEA.

The rearrangement links TRBV25-1 to TRBJ1-4; D gene ambiguous. Germline V CDR1 and CDR2: MGHDK, SYGVNS. V was cut by 3 bases and J by 1 base, with 9 bases left in between. CDR3 length: 15 residues. CDR3 nucleotides: TGTGCCAGCAGTGACCGACGGAGAACTAATGAAAAACTGTTTTTT. This codes for CASSDRRRTNEKLFF.

This chain links TRBV7-9 with TRBJ1-5, with D unresolved. The ends were cut back, 1 base at V and 4 bases at J, with 14 bases in the middle. In germline, CDR1 is SEHNR, CDR2 FQNEAQ (reference sequence). The CDR3 length is 16 residues. The DNA for the CDR3 is TGTGCCAGCAGCTTAGTGTCGGCGACAAGTAATCAGCCCCAGCATTTT. Amino acid sequence: CASSLVSATSNQPQHF. The full variable domain, its missing parts supplied by reference TRBV7-9 and TRBJ1-5, is DTGVSQNPRHKITKRGQNVTFRCDPISEHNRLYWYRQTLGQGPEFLTYFQNEAQLEKSRLLSDRFSAERPKGSFSTLEIQRTEQGDSAMYLCASSLVSATSNQPQHFGDGTRLSIL.

This chain uses TRBV7-9 with TRBJ2-2, with D possibly being TRBD2 (5 bases). The CDR3 length is 15 residues. Between the trimmed V and J ends, which lost 7 bases and 1 base, there was a span of 13 bases. The V gene's germline CDR1 is SEHNR and CDR2 FQNEAQ (reference sequence). For the CDR3, the DNA is TGTGCCAGCATTCAAGGCGGGTTGAACACCGGGGAGCTGTTTTTT. It yields the protein CASIQGGLNTGELFF.